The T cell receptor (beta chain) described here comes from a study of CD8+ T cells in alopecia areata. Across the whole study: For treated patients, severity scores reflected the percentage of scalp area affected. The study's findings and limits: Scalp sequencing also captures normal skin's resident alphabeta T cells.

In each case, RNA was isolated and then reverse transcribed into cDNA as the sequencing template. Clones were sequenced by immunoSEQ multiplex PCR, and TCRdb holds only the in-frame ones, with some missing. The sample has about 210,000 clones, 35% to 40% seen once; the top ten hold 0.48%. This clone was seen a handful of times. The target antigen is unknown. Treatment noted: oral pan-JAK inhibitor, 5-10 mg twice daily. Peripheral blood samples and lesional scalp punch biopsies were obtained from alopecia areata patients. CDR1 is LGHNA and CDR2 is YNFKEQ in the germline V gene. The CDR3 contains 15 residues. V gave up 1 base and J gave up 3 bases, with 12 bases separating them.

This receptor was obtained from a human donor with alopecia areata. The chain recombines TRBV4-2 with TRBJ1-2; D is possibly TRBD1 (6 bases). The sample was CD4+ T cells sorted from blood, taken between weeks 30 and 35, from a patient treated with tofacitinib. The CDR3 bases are TGTGCCAGCAGCCAAGGGGGGGGCTCTTACTATGGCTACACCTTC. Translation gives CASSQGGGSYYGYTF.